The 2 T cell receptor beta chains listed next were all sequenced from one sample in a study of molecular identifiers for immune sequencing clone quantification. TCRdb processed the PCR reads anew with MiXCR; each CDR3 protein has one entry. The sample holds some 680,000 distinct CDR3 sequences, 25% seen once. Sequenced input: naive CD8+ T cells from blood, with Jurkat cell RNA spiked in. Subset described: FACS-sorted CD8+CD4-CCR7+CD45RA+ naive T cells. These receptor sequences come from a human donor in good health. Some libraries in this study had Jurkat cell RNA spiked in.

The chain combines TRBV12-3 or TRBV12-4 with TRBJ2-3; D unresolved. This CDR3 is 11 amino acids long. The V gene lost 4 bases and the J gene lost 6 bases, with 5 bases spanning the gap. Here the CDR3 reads CASSYEDTQYF. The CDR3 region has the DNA TGTGCCAGCAGTTACGAGGATACGCAGTATTTT.

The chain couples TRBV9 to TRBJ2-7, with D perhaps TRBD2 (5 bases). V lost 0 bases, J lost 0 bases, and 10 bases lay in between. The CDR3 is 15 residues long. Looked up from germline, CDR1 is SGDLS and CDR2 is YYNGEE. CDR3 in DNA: TGTGCCAGCAGCGTAGCAGCGGAGAGCTCCTACGAGCAGTACTTC. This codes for CASSVAAESSYEQYF.